The present T cell receptor (beta chain) was sequenced within a study of T-cell memory formation after mild COVID-19. TCR alpha and TCR beta cDNA libraries with sample barcodes and UMIs came from 5'RACE using constant-segment primers. One entry per CDR3 protein, called by TCRdb with MiXCR from the 5' RACE reads. The table lists 500,000 to 550,000 distinct CDR3 sequences, just over 20% of them singletons. Study-wide results and limits: Some SARS-CoV-2-responding clones were already detected in memory before infection. Shrinking CD4+ clones were chiefly CM and EM; CD8+ ones were chiefly EMRA. A second wave expanding day 15 to 37 was CD4+-biased; contracting clones were balanced.

Per the germline V gene, CDR1 is KGHSH and CDR2 is LQKENI. The CDR3 totals 14 residues. Trimming removed 5 bases at V and 7 bases at J, with 18 bases between. Comments on this clonotype: Its specificity is unknown.

The J gene is TRBJ2-7, the V gene TRBV18; possibly TRBD1 for D (6 bases). Source material: PBMCs or a T cell subset sorted from them (not recorded which). This clonotype originated in an adult woman who had mild COVID-19 (a few samples of this study predate the infection). Cell type and time point are not known. The CDR3 nucleotides are TGTGCCAGCTCATCTATGACAGGCCAGTCGGAGCAGTACTTC. Its protein product is CASSSMTGQSEQYF.